These T cell receptor beta chains were read from a single sample in a study of response to subunit inactivated influenza vaccine. One entry per CDR3 protein, called by TCRdb with MiXCR from the RT-PCR reads. The repertoire consists of 710,000 or so distinct CDR3 sequences, with less than 20% occurring once and the leading ten covering around a tenth. The sequences come from PBMCs from blood, collected approximately 13 days after vaccination. These receptors all stem from a man aged 50-60 years who received an inactivated influenza vaccine. CDR3s include the opening cysteine and the closing phenylalanine or tryptophan. The D gene is left open where the match is weak. Size values are once, few and many counts, or a class for expanded clones, and some rows have none.

TRBJ2-1 TRBD2 few TRBV14 15 TGTGCCAGCAGCCAACGACTAGCGGGAATGAATGAGCAGTTCTTC CASSQRLAGMNEQFF
TRBJ2-3 . . TRBV5-1 15 TGCGCCAGCAGCCCATTAGGGCCCCGGTCAGATACGCAGTATTTT CASSPLGPRSDTQYF
TRBJ1-1 TRBD1 few TRBV5-1 14 TGTGCCAGCAGCTTAGCCCAGGGGGGAACTGAAGCTTTCTTT CASSLAQGGTEAFF
TRBJ1-2 TRBD1 . TRBV27 15 TGTGCCAGCAGCTGGACAGGGCTCGCCAACTATGGCTACACCTTC CASSWTGLANYGYTF
TRBJ2-2 . . TRBV27 12 TGTGCCAGCAGTTTCTTCTCCGGGGAGCTGTTTTTT CASSFFSGELFF
TRBJ2-7 . . TRBV7-2 15 TGTGCCAGCAGCGACACAGGGGACTCACACTACGAGCAGTACTTC CASSDTGDSHYEQYF
TRBJ2-2 . . TRBV10-3 14 TGTGCCATCAGCGCAGGGGATCTCACCGGGGAGCTGTTTTTT CAISAGDLTGELFF
TRBJ2-2 . few TRBV9 15 TGTGCCAGCAGCGTATTGCGGGACAACACCGGGGAGCTGTTTTTT CASSVLRDNTGELFF
TRBJ2-7 . few TRBV12-3/TRBV12-4 15 TGTGCCAGCAGGGAAACTGATTGGGCTCGAGGCGAGCAGTACTTC CASRETDWARGEQYF
TRBJ1-2 TRBD1 few TRBV5-1 14 TGCGCCAGCTCCGATGGCACAGGGGGCTATGGCTACACCTTC CASSDGTGGYGYTF
TRBJ1-5 . many TRBV6-5 13 TGTGCCAGCAGTCGCTCTGTGGGTCAGCCCCAGCATTTT CASSRSVGQPQHF
TRBJ1-5 . . TRBV3-1 16 TGTGCCAGCAGCCCAGCGGCCGCGGACTTCAGTCAGCCCCAGCATTTT CASSPAAADFSQPQHF
TRBJ2-7 . . TRBV6-1 13 TGTGCCAGCACCGCAATAGGGGGCTACGAGCAGTACTTC CASTAIGGYEQYF
TRBJ2-5 . . TRBV24-1 13 TGTGCCACCAGTGATTTGGCCCGAGAGACCCAGTACTTC CATSDLARETQYF
TRBJ1-4 TRBD1 few TRBV2 13 TGTGCCGTCACACGGACAGGGGCCGAAAAACTGTTTTTT CAVTRTGAEKLFF
TRBJ2-5 . . TRBV3-1 13 TGTGCCAGCAGCCAGAGACCTACAGAGACCCAGTACTTC CASSQRPTETQYF
TRBJ1-2 TRBD1 few TRBV5-1 13 TGCGCCAGCAGCGCATCAGGGGGCCCTGGCTACACCTTC CASSASGGPGYTF
TRBJ2-5 . . TRBV10-3 13 TGTGCCATCGGGACTTCCCACCAAGAGACCCAGTACTTC CAIGTSHQETQYF
TRBJ2-3 . . TRBV10-3 13 TGTGCCATCAGTGAGTCGACCACAGATACGCAGTATTTT CAISESTTDTQYF
TRBJ2-7 . many TRBV11-2 16 TGTGCCAGCAGCCCCACCCCAGGATTCATTAACTACGAGCAGTACTTC CASSPTPGFINYEQYF
TRBJ2-2 . few TRBV28 13 TGTGCCAGCAGGCTACAGGGTCAGCGGGAGCTGTTTTTT CASRLQGQRELFF
TRBJ2-2 TRBD2 many TRBV7-2 15 TGTGCCAGCAGCACTAGCGGGAGAGGGACCGGGGAGCTGTTTTTT CASSTSGRGTGELFF
TRBJ2-7 . few TRBV20-1 14 TGCAGTGCTAGAGATCCCCTAGTCGCCTACGAGCAGTACTTC CSARDPLVAYEQYF
TRBJ2-4 . few TRBV5-1 14 TGCGCCAGCAGCTTGGGGGGACAAGAAAACATTCAGTACTTC CASSLGGQENIQYF